The rows below give T cell receptor beta chains drawn from one sample of a study of neoadjuvant anti-PD-1 for oral cavity cancer. Sequencing used immunoSEQ multiplex PCR; TCRdb keeps in-frame clones, though not all of them. The sample includes under 10,000 clones, around 80% of them seen just once. The specimen comprised PBMCs, sampled after nivolumab (anti-PD-1) treatment. These receptors were collected from a person aged 35 to 85 with oral cavity squamous cell carcinoma. The CDR3 runs from the conserved cysteine through the conserved F or W. Each record gives: V gene, J gene, CDR3 protein.

V: TRBV19; J: TRBJ1-2; CDR3: CASTHITGQLHGYTF
V: TRBV2; J: TRBJ2-1; CDR3: CASSEFLNEQFF
V: TRBV6-5; J: TRBJ1-5; CDR3: CASSRDSPVHGPQHF
V: TRBV28; J: TRBJ1-2; CDR3: CASSLRVSPGGYTF
V: TRBV11-2; J: TRBJ1-2; CDR3: CASSSRSNYGYTF
V: TRBV5-1; J: TRBJ2-1; CDR3: CASRAGGVADEQFF
V: TRBV2; J: TRBJ1-5; CDR3: CASNLRQAVTGQPQHF
V: TRBV27; J: TRBJ1-2; CDR3: CASSSKGAYHYGYTF
V: TRBV7-9; J: TRBJ1-1; CDR3: CASSFPNSMNTEAFF
V: TRBV10-2; J: TRBJ2-5; CDR3: CASSDSSGTSGKETQYF
V: TRBV19; J: TRBJ1-5; CDR3: CASIPMAWSNQPQHF
V: TRBV4-1; J: TRBJ2-1; CDR3: CASSHRGGGPWEQFF
V: TRBV6-5; J: TRBJ2-3; CDR3: CASSYSGGTQYF